These 4 T cell receptor beta chains came from one sample sequenced in a study of blood T cell repertoires in COVID-19. The method was immunoSEQ multiplex PCR; TCRdb's version includes in-frame clones alone and lacks a portion of them. The sample has about 170,000 clones, about 89% seen once. Specimen: PBMCs or T cells enriched from blood (not recorded which). These receptors all come from a woman aged 18 to 35 who had recovered from COVID-19.

The rearrangement uses TRBV9 and TRBJ2-7; possible D gene TRBD2, 7 bases. The CDR3 runs 15 residues. CDR1 is SGDLS, CDR2 YYNGEE, per germline. The V and J ends lost 4 bases and 4 bases respectively, with 18 bases between them. CDR3 nucleotides: TGTGCCAGCAGCAAGGGGGAGGGCGCGGGGTACGAGCAGTACTTC. It encodes CASSKGEGAGYEQYF. Variable domain in full (rest from reference TRBV9 and TRBJ2-7): DSGVTQTPKHLITATGQRVTLRCSPRSGDLSVYWYQQSLDQGLQFLIQYYNGEERAKGNILERFSAQQFPDLHSELNLSSLELGDSALYFCASSKGEGAGYEQYFGPGTRLTVT.

Note on this clone: Other DNA sequences in this specimen translate into the identical CDR3. This chain links TRBV4-1 with TRBJ2-7, with 9 bases fitting TRBD1. V lost 1 base to trimming and J lost 5 bases; unmatched junction nucleotides: 3. Germline V gene data show CDR1 as MGHRA and CDR2 as YSYEKL. The CDR3 sequence is 14 residues long. The CDR3 DNA reads TGCGCCAGCAGCCAAGGACAGGGGGTTGACGAGCAGTACTTC. Translating gives CASSQGQGVDEQYF.

The chain carries TRBV7-9 and TRBJ2-7; TRBD1 matches at 10 bases. The CDR3 runs 14 residues. Germline V lookup: CDR1 SEHNR, CDR2 FQNEAQ (reference sequence). The V segment lost 5 bases and the J segment 6 bases; nucleotides outside the gene matches: 7. The CDR3 protein is CASSTGTGAFEQYF. CDR3 nucleotides: TGTGCCAGCAGCACCGGGACAGGGGCTTTCGAGCAGTACTTC.

The V call is TRBV3-1 (or the pseudogene TRBV3-2), the J call TRBJ2-7; possibly TRBD2 for D (6 bases). Trimming took 0 bases from V and 4 from J, leaving 16 bases between them. This CDR3 has 16 residues. Germline V gene data show CDR1 as LGHDT and CDR2 as YNNKEL (reference sequence). The CDR3 region has the DNA TGTGCCAGCAGCCAAGACCCGGCAGGGAGGCAGTACGAGCAGTACTTC. Protein: CASSQDPAGRQYEQYF.